The 25 T cell receptor beta chains reported below all come from one sample, sequenced in a study of T cell clonality in common variable immunodeficiency. Sequenced by immunoSEQ multiplex PCR; TCRdb stores in-frame clones only, minus some. The sample holds under 35,000 clones, and no clone turns up only once. The sequencing input was peripheral blood mononuclear cells. The receptor source for this set is a person between 18 and 70 years old in good health.

The table lists this clone with many counts. The CDR3 extends 3 residues past the end of the read, so its final part is completed from the germline J gene. This rearrangement joins TRBV6-2 or TRBV6-3 to TRBJ2-2; 7 bases agree with TRBD1. V lost 6 bases to trimming and J lost 7 bases; unmatched junction nucleotides: 5. Germline CDR1 MNHEY, CDR2 SVGEGT. This CDR3 has 13 residues. Incomplete CDR3 DNA: TGTGCCAGCAGGGAACAGGGGCGCGGGGAG. It translates to CASREQGRGE. The entire CDR3 sequence reads CASREQGRGELFF.

This clone was counted at least ten times. The observed sequence ends 3 residues before the CDR3 terminus, with the missing tail filled in from the germline J gene. V is TRBV5-5 and J is TRBJ1-4; D gene uncertain. CDR3 size: 15 residues. Germline CDR1 reads SGHKS; CDR2 reads YYEKEE (reference sequence). The sequenced part of the CDR3 DNA is TGTGCCAGCAGCGGTGATCGGTCTTATAATTCACCA. Its protein product is CASSGDRSYNSP. The whole CDR3 protein reads CASSGDRSYNSPLFF. Based on the CDR3 plus reference TRBV5-5 and TRBJ1-4, the full variable domain is DAGVTQSPTHLIKTRGQQVTLRCSPISGHKSVSWYQQVLGQGPQFIFQYYEKEERGRGNFPDRFSARQFPNYSSELNVNALLLGDSALYLCASSGDRSYNSPLFFGSGTQLSVL.

This clone was recorded many times. The read comes to an end 3 residues before the CDR3 does, leaving the germline J gene to fill in the end. The chain couples TRBV20-1 to TRBJ2-6; D gene unclear. Germline V gene data show CDR1 as DFQATT and CDR2 as SNEGSKA (reference sequence). V lost 5 bases, J lost 0 bases, and 14 bases lay in between. This CDR3 is 16 amino acids long. The CDR3 DNA, read in part, is TGCAGTGCTCAAAACCCCAGGAGCTCTGGGGCCAACGTC. It translates to CSAQNPRSSGANV. Given in full, the CDR3 is CSAQNPRSSGANVLTF.

This clone has ten or more counts. The read terminates 3 residues ahead of where the CDR3 ends, so the germline J gene completes it. V usage is TRBV7-3 and J usage is TRBJ1-1, with D unresolved. CDR1 and CDR2 from the germline V gene are SGHTA and FQGTGA. CDR3 size: 13 residues. Deletions cut 1 base from V and 1 base from J, with 4 bases between. CDR3 protein: CASSLRQNTEAFF. The sequenced CDR3 bases are TGTGCCAGCAGCTTAAGGCAGAACACTGAA.

This clone showed up many times. Read data end 3 residues before the CDR3 end; the end is taken from the germline J gene. This chain joins TRBV18 and TRBJ1-4, with D perhaps TRBD1 (5 bases). The V end lost 2 bases, the J end lost 7 bases, and 8 bases lay between the germline ends. This CDR3 spans 13 amino acids. CDR1 KGHSH and CDR2 LQKENI come from the germline V gene. CDR3 DNA (partial): TGTGCCAGCTCACCAGGTACAGGTGAAAAA. Translation gives CASSPGTGEK. The full CDR3 protein is CASSPGTGEKLFF.

This clone was recorded at least ten times. The read ends 3 residues before the CDR3 terminus; that terminus is restored from the germline J gene. This chain links TRBV18 with TRBJ2-5; 7 bases agree with TRBD1. Germline V gene sequence: CDR1 KGHSH, CDR2 LQKENI. This CDR3 is 15 amino acids long. V lost 4 bases, J lost 4 bases, and 9 bases stayed unmatched. CDR3 loop: CASSRTGANRETQYF. The sequenced part of the CDR3 DNA is TGTGCCAGCTCACGAACAGGGGCGAACCGAGAGACC.

This clone was recorded many times. The observed sequence ends 3 residues before the CDR3 terminus, with the missing tail filled in from the germline J gene. The chain employs TRBV6-4 and TRBJ2-1; 7 bases are shared with TRBD2. The CDR3 covers 16 residues. Germline V lookup: CDR1 MRHNA, CDR2 SNTAGT. Unmatched junction bases numbered 7, after V lost 2 bases and J lost 3 bases. CDR3 bases read: TGTGCCAGCAGTGACGGTTGGCGGGACTACTACAATGAG. Protein product: CASSDGWRDYYNE. The CDR3 in its entirety is CASSDGWRDYYNEQFF.

This clone showed up just a few times. The CDR3 end falls 3 residues outside the read, so it is completed with the germline J gene. V usage is TRBV6-2 or TRBV6-3 and J usage is TRBJ1-5; no reliable D call. V shed 4 bases and J shed 5 bases, with 9 bases lying between them. CDR3 length: 13 residues. CDR1 and CDR2 from the germline V gene are MNHEY and SVGEGT. The CDR3 loop reads CASSSHTDQPQHF. CDR3 DNA (partial): TGTGCCAGCAGTTCTCATACGGATCAGCCC.

The sample holds many counts of this clone. Incomplete CDR3 DNA: TGTGCCAGTAGTCCCGGGACACCCCGCGAA. Its protein is CASSPGTPRE. From start to end, the CDR3 is CASSPGTPREAFF. The gene calls are TRBV19 and TRBJ1-1; possibly TRBD1 for D (6 bases). The observed sequence ends 3 residues before the CDR3 terminus, with the missing tail filled in from the germline J gene. This CDR3 region has 13 residues. Germline-derived CDR1 and CDR2 are LNHDA and SQIVND (reference sequence).

This clone appeared many times. The CDR3 extends 3 residues past the end of the read, so its final part is completed from the germline J gene. V is TRBV5-5 and J is TRBJ2-5; a weak D match, TRBD1 (6 bases). Trimming removed 5 bases from V and 4 bases from J, with 15 bases in between. Germline V CDR1 and CDR2: SGHKS, YYEKEE (reference sequence). The CDR3 has 14 amino acids. CDR3 DNA (partial): TGTGCCAGCAGTTCAGTAGGACAGATAGAGACC. Translating it yields CASSSVGQIET. The entire CDR3 protein reads CASSSVGQIETQYF.

This clone was recorded many times. The read terminates 3 residues before the CDR3 end, so the remaining end is supplied by the germline J gene. The V call is TRBV12-3 or TRBV12-4, the J call TRBJ1-2; unclear D gene. This CDR3 comprises 13 residues. The DNA read from the CDR3 is TGTGCCAGCAGTTTAGGAGAACTGGTGGGC. Translated: CASSLGELVG. The full CDR3 is CASSLGELVGYTF.

In this sample, this clone turned up many times. The CDR3 end is not reached by the read, which stops 3 residues before it; the germline J gene fills it in. V usage is TRBV7-2 and J usage is TRBJ1-6, with D perhaps TRBD1 (5 bases). This CDR3 region has 15 residues. Trimming stripped 4 bases from V and 1 base from J, with 8 bases between. Germline V gives CDR1 SGHTA, CDR2 FQGNSA. This chain's CDR3 is CASSSRVSYNSPLHF. The part of the CDR3 DNA that was read is TGTGCCAGCAGCTCCAGGGTTTCCTATAATTCACCC.

This clone has ten or more counts. The CDR3 goes on 3 residues after the read ends, and that part is filled in from the germline J gene. V and J are TRBV6-4 and TRBJ1-2; 12 bases map to TRBD1. This CDR3 has 16 residues. Germline assignment: CDR1 MRHNA and CDR2 SNTAGT. Here the CDR3 reads CASSASSGTGGNDYTF. Incomplete CDR3 DNA: TGTGCCAGCAGTGCCTCCTCCGGGACAGGGGGCAATGAC.

Comment on this clone: This may be a read error, as it is one base from a much larger clone. With the read ending 3 residues before the CDR3 end, the germline J gene is used to fill in that end. V and J are TRBV2 and TRBJ1-2, with TRBD1 matching 7 bases. The V segment lost 7 bases and the J segment 4 bases; nucleotides outside the gene matches: 12. CDR1 SNHLY and CDR2 FYNNEI come from the germline V gene. The CDR3 is 15 amino acids. This chain's CDR3 is CASNMGSTGFYGYTF. The covered CDR3 bases are TGTGCCAGCAATATGGGATCGACAGGGTTCTATGGC. The full variable domain, completed using reference TRBV2 and TRBJ1-2, is EPEVTQTPSHQVTQMGQEVILRCVPISNHLYFYWYRQILGQKVEFLVSFYNNEISEKSEIFDDQFSVERPDGSNFTLKIRSTKLEDSAMYFCASNMGSTGFYGYTFGSGTRLTVV.

This clone has ten or more counts. The read falls 3 residues short of the CDR3 end, and the missing part is taken from the germline J gene. This chain joins TRBV7-8 and TRBJ2-5, with 7 bases lining up with TRBD2. The germline CDR1 and CDR2 sequences are SGHVS and FQNEAQ. The CDR3 is 17 residues long. V shed 5 bases, J shed 0 bases, and the junction held 12 bases outside the gene matches. The covered CDR3 bases are TGTGCCAGCAGCAGAGATGGTCGCGGGAGTTACCAAGAGACC. This sequence encodes CASSRDGRGSYQET. The CDR3 in its entirety is CASSRDGRGSYQETQYF. Complete variable domain (other parts from reference TRBV7-8 and TRBJ2-5): GAGVSQSPRYKVAKRGQDVALRCDPISGHVSLFWYQQALGQGPEFLTYFQNEAQLDKSGLPSDRFFAERPEGSVSTLKIQRTQQEDSAVYLCASSRDGRGSYQETQYFGPGTRLLVL.

A word on this clone: Read data end 3 residues before the CDR3 end; the end is taken from the germline J gene. V is TRBV20-1 and J is TRBJ1-1; TRBD1 matches 10 bases. The CDR3 covers 11 residues. Germline loops: CDR1 DFQATT, CDR2 SNEGSKA (reference sequence). CDR3: CSAMTGGNAFF. The covered CDR3 bases are TGCAGTGCTATGACAGGGGGCAAC.

Ten or more counts support this clone. The sequenced fragment ends 3 residues before the CDR3 boundary, so the rest is inferred from the germline J gene. The chain employs TRBV7-6 and TRBJ2-1; 9 positions match TRBD1. Germline V gives CDR1 SGHVS, CDR2 FNYEAQ. V gave up 2 bases and J gave up 7 bases; unmatched junction bases: 6. This CDR3 has 15 residues. Incomplete CDR3 DNA: TGTGCCAGCAGCTTAAGGGACAGGGAAAAAAATGAG. Its protein is CASSLRDREKNE. The full-length CDR3 reads as CASSLRDREKNEQFF. The full variable domain, in which reference TRBV7-6 and TRBJ2-1 provide the parts outside the CDR3, is GAGVSQSPRYKVTKRGQDVALRCDPISGHVSLYWYRQALGQGPEFLTYFNYEAQQDKSGLPNDRFSAERPEGSISTLTIQRTEQRDSAMYRCASSLRDREKNEQFFGPGTRLTVL.

This clone was detected many times. The missing CDR3 end, 3 residues past where the read stops, is filled in from the germline J gene. The chain combines TRBV4-2 with TRBJ2-2; TRBD1 matches at 7 bases. The junction had 7 bases not matched to a gene; V was cut back by 0 bases and J by 0 bases. The CDR3 has 18 amino acids. Germline CDR1 LGHNA, CDR2 YNFKEQ. The CDR3 loop reads CASSQDQGVTANTGELFF. The sequenced part of the CDR3 DNA is TGTGCCAGCAGCCAAGATCAGGGGGTAACCGCGAACACCGGGGAG.

This clone was seen more than once but under ten times. The DNA ends 3 residues before the CDR3 does, and the rest of the CDR3 is filled in from the germline J gene. V is TRBV7-9 and J is TRBJ2-4; 7 nucleotides match TRBD2. The V gene's germline CDR1 is SEHNR and CDR2 FQNEAQ (reference sequence). The CDR3 totals 14 residues. CDR3 loop: CASSSQSGVGGQYF. CDR3 DNA, as far as it was read: TGTGCCAGCAGCTCACAAAGCGGGGTAGGCGGT.

A remark on this clone: Read coverage stops 3 residues before the CDR3 terminus; the germline J gene supplies the remainder. The chain carries TRBV5-1 and TRBJ1-2; D possibly corresponds to TRBD1 (6 bases). The germline V gene has CDR1 SGHRS and CDR2 YFSETQ. This CDR3 contains 15 residues. Here the CDR3 reads CASSSTNRESETYTF. Incomplete CDR3 DNA: TGCGCCAGCAGCTCGACCAACAGGGAATCGGAGACC. The complete variable domain, with remaining parts taken from reference TRBV5-1 and TRBJ1-2, reads KAGVTQTPRYLIKTRGQQVTLSCSPISGHRSVSWYQQTPGQGLQFLFEYFSETQRNKGNFPGRFSGRQFSNSRSEMNVSTLELGDSALYLCASSSTNRESETYTFGSGTRLTVV.

This clone was seen only a few times. Partial CDR3 DNA: TGTGCCAGCTCACGGTCACAGGGTTTCCAAGAGACG. Protein: CASSRSQGFQET. The whole CDR3 protein is CASSRSQGFQETQYF. The chain has TRBV18 and TRBJ2-3, with a tentative D call TRBD1 (6 bases). The read ends 3 residues shy of where the CDR3 ends; the end is completed using the germline J gene. This CDR3 has 15 amino acids. The germline gives CDR1 KGHSH, CDR2 LQKENI. The full variable domain, in which reference TRBV18 and TRBJ2-3 provide the parts outside the CDR3, is NAGVMQNPRHLVRRRGQEARLRCSPMKGHSHVYWYRQLPEEGLKFMVYLQKENIIDESGMPKERFSAEFPKEGPSILRIQQVVRGDSAAYFCASSRSQGFQETQYFGPGTRLTVL.

This clone was seen many times. The read halts 3 residues ahead of the CDR3 end, with the missing end drawn from the germline J gene. V and J are TRBV29-1 and TRBJ1-1, with 8 positions matching TRBD1. Trimming cost V 1 base and J 6 bases; bases outside gene matches: 13. The CDR3 has 16 amino acids. CDR1 is SQVTM and CDR2 is ANQGSEA in the germline V gene. CDR3 loop: CSVEGAGGAYSAEAFF. CDR3 DNA, as far as it was read: TGCAGCGTTGAAGGTGCAGGGGGCGCTTACTCAGCTGAA.

This clone has more than one count but fewer than ten. The read gets to within 3 residues of the CDR3 end, and the germline J gene fills in the rest. The chain employs TRBV2 and TRBJ2-3; tentatively, D is TRBD2 (5 bases). Looked up from germline, CDR1 is SNHLY and CDR2 is FYNNEI. The CDR3 has 15 residues. The covered CDR3 bases are TGTGCCAGCTCACAACCGGGGTTCAGTTCGGACGCG. Amino acids: CASSQPGFSSDA. The CDR3 in full is CASSQPGFSSDAQYF.

This clone was counted between two and nine times. The CDR3 is cut off 3 residues early in the read; its end comes from the germline J gene. The V gene is TRBV18, the J gene TRBJ1-2; 11 bases align to TRBD1. Germline V gene lookup returns CDR1 KGHSH and CDR2 LQKENI. The CDR3 contains 15 residues. The sequenced CDR3 bases are TGTGCCAGCTCACCCGGGACAGGGGGTCACAATGAC. Its translation is CASSPGTGGHND. The entire CDR3 protein is CASSPGTGGHNDYTF.

This clone was counted a few times. The CDR3 goes on 3 residues after the read ends, and that part is filled in from the germline J gene. The chain employs TRBV20-1 and TRBJ2-1, with 8 bases fitting TRBD2. Looked up from germline, CDR1 is DFQATT and CDR2 is SNEGSKA (reference sequence). The CDR3 sequence is 14 residues long. J lost 8 bases, V lost 8 bases, and 14 bases had no gene match. The CDR3 DNA, read in part, is TGCAGTCCCAACCCTCGGGGGGGGCTCGATGAG. It codes for CSPNPRGGLDE. The entire CDR3 is CSPNPRGGLDEQFF.